Below are 6 T cell receptor beta chains sequenced from a single sample in a study of control samples from healthy donors and cancer patients. Repertoires were generated with immunoSEQ multiplex PCR, while TCRdb's copy carries only in-frame clones and drops some. There are around 140,000 clones in the sample; roughly 93% occur only once, and less than 6% lies in the top ten. The material sequenced was blood. The receptors here all came from a young man in good health.

V usage is TRBV25-1 and J usage is TRBJ2-3; D is tentatively TRBD1 or TRBD2 (5 bases each). There are 15 residues in the CDR3. V was pared by 2 bases and J by 2 bases, with 11 bases between. CDR1 and CDR2 (germline): MGHDK, SYGVNS. CDR3 protein: CASSELARATDTQYF. CDR3 sequence (DNA): TGTGCCAGCAGTGAACTAGCCAGGGCCACAGATACGCAGTATTTT.

The rearrangement uses TRBV7-8 and TRBJ2-2; D may be TRBD1 (6 bases). The CDR3 extends over 15 amino acids. The V end was cut by 9 bases, the J end by 0 bases, with 14 bases between. Germline lookup yields CDR1 SGHVS and CDR2 FQNEAQ. CDR3 amino acids: CASRMGQTNTGELFF. DNA of the CDR3: TGTGCCAGTAGGATGGGACAAACGAACACCGGGGAGCTGTTTTTT.

In its sample, this clone was seen once. V is TRBV5-1 and J is TRBJ2-1; D gene uncertain. The V end lost 0 bases, the J end lost 10 bases, and 8 bases lay between the germline ends. The V gene's germline CDR1 is SGHRS and CDR2 YFSETQ. CDR3 length: 12 amino acids. CDR3 sequence (DNA): TGCGCCAGCAGCTTGGGCCCGTTAGAGCAGTTCTTC. Its translation: CASSLGPLEQFF.

This clone was recorded only once. The chain combines TRBV28 with TRBJ1-2; possibly TRBD1 for D (5 bases). In germline, CDR1 is MDHEN, CDR2 SYDVKM. The CDR3 spans 12 residues. V lost 10 bases and J lost 7, with 16 bases in between. DNA for the CDR3: TGTGCCACCGTCTTGGAGGGGTTTGGCTACACCTTC. Amino acid sequence: CATVLEGFGYTF.

The chain links TRBV5-4 to TRBJ2-7, with D perhaps TRBD1 or TRBD2 (5 bases each). Germline V gives CDR1 SGHNT, CDR2 YYREEE (reference sequence). Trimming stripped 0 bases from V and 3 bases from J, with 16 bases between. The CDR3 is 16 amino acids. The CDR3 region has the DNA TGTGCCAGCAGCTTGGGGGCTTCCGGGGCGATCTACGAGCAGTACTTC. The encoded protein is CASSLGASGAIYEQYF.

This clone was detected once. The chain employs TRBV7-6 and TRBJ2-1, with 10 bases that match TRBD2. Germline loops: CDR1 SGHVS, CDR2 FNYEAQ. The CDR3 is 18 amino acids. The J segment lost 6 bases and the V segment lost 0 bases, leaving 11 bases of the junction unmatched. In DNA, the CDR3 is TGTGCCAGCAGCTTAGCTTATCGTTGGAGCGGGGGGGCCAATGAGCAGTTCTTC. Its protein product is CASSLAYRWSGGANEQFF.